This TCR beta chain comes out of a study of CD8+ T cells in alopecia areata. Sequencing templates came from extracted RNA that was reverse transcribed into cDNA. Generated by immunoSEQ multiplex PCR, the TCRdb table keeps only in-frame clones and is missing some. Here the sample spans more than 95,000 clones, around 64% being singletons. Study-wide findings and caveats: Mouse data revealed clearer TCR sharing than patient data did, a gap possibly tied to HLA. The study found higher clonality in lesional than normal scalp, especially in alopecia totalis/universalis.

As regards this clone: Its antigen is undetermined.

The receptor was derived from a human donor in good health. The sequencing input was CD4+ T cells sorted from blood.

In nucleotides, the CDR3 is TGTGCCAGCAGCCTAACTAGCGGGGGCCTTAGCTCCTACAATGAGCAGTTCTTC. It translates to CASSLTSGGLSSYNEQFF. This sequence joins TRBV11-2 and TRBJ2-1; 11 bases agree with TRBD2. Germline V gene sequence: CDR1 SGHAT, CDR2 FQNNGV. V was pared by 5 bases and J by 0 bases, with 9 bases of the junction left unmatched. CDR3 length: 18 amino acids.